This T cell receptor (beta chain) was observed in a study of T cell responses to AZD1222 COVID-19 vaccine. Study-level points and caveats: A rise in Spike-specific TCR breadth and depth followed two AZD1222 doses. Most donors were white British, females outnumbered males, and clonal diversity was possibly underestimated. Samples come after the peak T cell response, not at day 14.

Profiled with immunoSEQ multiplex PCR; TCRdb holds only in-frame clones, not every one. The table has just under 35,000 clones, around nine tenths seen once. This clone came up once. Its antigen is not identified. V lost 3 bases and J 7 bases, leaving 10 bases between the germline ends. The CDR3 has 13 amino acids. Germline V gene lookup returns CDR1 KGHSH and CDR2 LQKENI. The rearrangement uses TRBV18 and TRBJ2-1, with D tentatively TRBD2 (6 bases). This specimen consisted of peripheral blood, obtained on day 0 of AZD1222 vaccination. This sequence was found in an adult in good health. The CDR3 bases are TGTGCCAGCTCACCTTCGGCGGGGAATGAGCAGTTCTTC. Translation gives CASSPSAGNEQFF.